The clone carrying this T cell receptor beta chain was seen a few times. The sample originates from a study of blood T cells in healthy people across ages. A sample-barcoded 5' primer and a J-beta primer mix were used in a second PCR of about 6 to 11 cycles. MiXCR was run by TCRdb on the 5' RACE reads, yielding one entry per CDR3 protein. The sample contains about 780,000 distinct CDR3 sequences, around two thirds of which appear only once. Germline assignment: CDR1 KGHDR and CDR2 SFDVKD. V dropped 2 bases and J dropped 2; count of bases not matched to a gene: 9. The CDR3 consists of 18 residues. The receptor was derived from a man in his thirties or forties in good health. This sequence joins TRBV24-1 and TRBJ2-3, with TRBD2 identical over 10 bases. The sample taken for sequencing was blood. CDR3 in DNA: TGTGCCACCAGTGATTCAGGGCCTAGCGGGGGTTACACAGATACGCAGTATTTT. It encodes CATSDSGPSGGYTDTQYF.